This TCR beta chain stems from a study of T cells in Graves' hyperthyroidism and ophthalmopathy. RNA transcripts provided the source from which TCR beta CDR3 regions were amplified. In the first-round RT-PCR of the TCR CDR3, the HTBI primer set was used. From the multiplex PCR reads, TCRdb called clonotypes with MiXCR, one entry per CDR3 protein. Of roughly 500,000 distinct CDR3 sequences in the sample, around 50% are singletons; the top ten hold about two fifths. In the case of this clonotype: The target antigen is unknown.

Trimming shortened V by 6 bases and J by 4 bases, and 6 bases separated the two germline ends. The CDR3 contains 11 residues. CDR1 and CDR2 (germline): MDHEN, SYDVKM. Points from the study as a whole: In the blood, most expanded thyroid clonotypes above 0.001 appeared as well. The model identified upcoming ophthalmopathy a median around 6 months ahead of onset.

The study left out patients who had uncontrolled infection, other autoimmune disease, pregnancy or lactation. Specimen: peripheral blood or thyroid tissue (not recorded which). The gene calls are TRBV28 and TRBJ2-5; TRBD2 is a possible D gene (5 bases). The TCR originated in an adult woman with Graves' disease, either hyperthyroidism or ophthalmopathy (not recorded which). CDR3 loop: CASRGAETQYF. DNA for the CDR3: TGTGCCAGCAGGGGAGCAGAGACCCAGTACTTC.